This T cell receptor beta chain was identified during a study of blood T cell repertoires in COVID-19. Clones were sequenced by immunoSEQ multiplex PCR, and TCRdb holds only the in-frame ones, with some missing. The repertoire holds around 450,000 clones, 90% seen once, with 0.6% in the top ten. This CDR3 contains 13 residues. The V and J ends lost 3 bases and 10 bases respectively, with 15 bases between them. The germline V gene has CDR1 MNHEY and CDR2 SMNVEV (reference sequence). This receptor was identified in a man aged 18 to 29 who had recovered from COVID-19. V and J are TRBV27 and TRBJ1-1; weak D call: TRBD1 (5 bases). Source material: PBMCs or T cells enriched from blood (not recorded which). CDR3 sequence reads: CASSLGGEDRAFF. The CDR3 DNA follows: TGTGCCAGCAGTTTGGGAGGGGAGGATAGAGCTTTCTTT.